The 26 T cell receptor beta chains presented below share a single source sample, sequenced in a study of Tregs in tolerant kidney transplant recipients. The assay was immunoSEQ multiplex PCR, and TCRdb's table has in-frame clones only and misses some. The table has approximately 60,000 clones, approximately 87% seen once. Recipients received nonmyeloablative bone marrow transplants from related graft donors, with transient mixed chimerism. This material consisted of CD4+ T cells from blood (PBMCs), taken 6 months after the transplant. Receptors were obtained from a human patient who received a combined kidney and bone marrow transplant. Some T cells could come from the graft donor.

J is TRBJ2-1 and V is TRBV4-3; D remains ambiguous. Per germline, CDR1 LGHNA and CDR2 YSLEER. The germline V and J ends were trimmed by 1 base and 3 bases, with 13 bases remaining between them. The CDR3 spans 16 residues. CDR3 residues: CASSQAPPRDYNEQFF. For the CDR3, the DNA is TGCGCCAGCAGCCAAGCCCCGCCTCGCGACTACAATGAGCAGTTCTTC.

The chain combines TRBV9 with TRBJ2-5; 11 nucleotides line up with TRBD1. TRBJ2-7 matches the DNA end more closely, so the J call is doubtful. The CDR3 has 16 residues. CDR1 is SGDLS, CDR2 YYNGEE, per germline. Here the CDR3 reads CASSVGGTGGVYEQYF. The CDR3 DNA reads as TGTGCCAGCAGCGTAGGGGGGACAGGGGGAGTCTACGAGCAGTACTTC.

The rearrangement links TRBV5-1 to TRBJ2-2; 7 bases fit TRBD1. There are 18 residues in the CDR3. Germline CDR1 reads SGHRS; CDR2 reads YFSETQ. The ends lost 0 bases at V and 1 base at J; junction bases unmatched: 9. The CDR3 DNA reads TGCGCCAGCAGCTTGGAAACCCCGGGACAGAAGAACACCGGGGAGCTGTTTTTT. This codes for CASSLETPGQKNTGELFF.

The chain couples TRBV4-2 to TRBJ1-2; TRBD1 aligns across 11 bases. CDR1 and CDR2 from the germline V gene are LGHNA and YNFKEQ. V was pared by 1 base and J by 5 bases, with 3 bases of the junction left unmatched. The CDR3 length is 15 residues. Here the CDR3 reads CASSQVGQGGYGYTF. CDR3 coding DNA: TGTGCCAGCAGCCAAGTGGGACAGGGGGGTTATGGCTACACCTTC.

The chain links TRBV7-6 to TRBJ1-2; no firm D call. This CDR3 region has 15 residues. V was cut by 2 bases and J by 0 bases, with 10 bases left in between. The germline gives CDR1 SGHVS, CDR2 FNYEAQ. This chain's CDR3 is CASSLQSGANYGYTF. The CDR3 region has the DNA TGTGCCAGCAGCTTACAGTCCGGGGCTAACTATGGCTACACCTTC.

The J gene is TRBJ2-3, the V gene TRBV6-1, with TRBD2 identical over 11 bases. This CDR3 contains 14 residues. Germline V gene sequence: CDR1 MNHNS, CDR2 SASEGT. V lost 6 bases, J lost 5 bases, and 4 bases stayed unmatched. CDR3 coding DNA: TGTGCCAGCAGACTAGCGGGAGTAAAAGATACGCAGTATTTT. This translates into CASRLAGVKDTQYF.

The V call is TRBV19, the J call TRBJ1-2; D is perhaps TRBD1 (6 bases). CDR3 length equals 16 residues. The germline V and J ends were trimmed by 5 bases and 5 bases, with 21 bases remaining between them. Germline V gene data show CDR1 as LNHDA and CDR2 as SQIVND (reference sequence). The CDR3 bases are TGTGCCAGTAGTGTTGGGGGCCAGGGTTTGCCATATGGCTACACCTTC. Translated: CASSVGGQGLPYGYTF.

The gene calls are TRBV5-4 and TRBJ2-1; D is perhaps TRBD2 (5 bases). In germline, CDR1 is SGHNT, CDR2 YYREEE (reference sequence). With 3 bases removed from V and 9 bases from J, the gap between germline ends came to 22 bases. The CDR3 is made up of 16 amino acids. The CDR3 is CASSSYGLDLQGEQFF. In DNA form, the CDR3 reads TGTGCCAGCAGCTCCTATGGCCTGGACTTACAAGGTGAGCAGTTCTTC.

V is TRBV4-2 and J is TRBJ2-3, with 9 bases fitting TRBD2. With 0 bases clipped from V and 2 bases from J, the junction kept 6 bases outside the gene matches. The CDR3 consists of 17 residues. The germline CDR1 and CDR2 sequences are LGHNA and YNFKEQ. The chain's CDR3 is CASSQEGVAGATDTQYF. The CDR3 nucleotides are TGTGCCAGCAGCCAAGAGGGGGTAGCGGGAGCCACAGATACGCAGTATTTT.

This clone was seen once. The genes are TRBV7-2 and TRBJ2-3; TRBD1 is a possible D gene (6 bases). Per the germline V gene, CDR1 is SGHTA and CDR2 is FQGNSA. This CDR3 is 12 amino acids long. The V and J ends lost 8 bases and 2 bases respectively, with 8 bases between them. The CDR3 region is CASGTTTDTQYF. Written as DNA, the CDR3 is TGTGCCAGCGGGACAACCACAGATACGCAGTATTTT.

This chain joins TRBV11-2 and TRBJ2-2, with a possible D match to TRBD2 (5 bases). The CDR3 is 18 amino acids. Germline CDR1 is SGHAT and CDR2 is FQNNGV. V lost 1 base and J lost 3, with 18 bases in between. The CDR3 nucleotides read TGTGCCAGCAGCTTAGGGGCGATCCTAACGCGGGACACCGGGGAGCTGTTTTTT. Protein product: CASSLGAILTRDTGELFF.

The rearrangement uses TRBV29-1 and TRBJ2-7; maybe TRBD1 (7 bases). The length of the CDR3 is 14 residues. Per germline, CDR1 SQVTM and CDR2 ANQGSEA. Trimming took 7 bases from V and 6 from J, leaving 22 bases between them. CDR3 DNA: TGCAGCGGCGGGACAGTAGCTCTACCTTGCGAGCAGTACTTC. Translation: CSGGTVALPCEQYF.

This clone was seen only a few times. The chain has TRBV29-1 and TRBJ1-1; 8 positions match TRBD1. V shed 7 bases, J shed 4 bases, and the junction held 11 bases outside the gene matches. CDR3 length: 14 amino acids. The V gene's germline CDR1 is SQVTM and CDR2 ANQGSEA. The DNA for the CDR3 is TGCAGCGCTGGAGGACAGGGAGCTGGCACTGAAGCTTTCTTT. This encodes CSAGGQGAGTEAFF.

The chain's CDR3 is CASSRKPQGTSGSSLNEQFF. The CDR3 region has the DNA TGTGCCAGCAGCCGGAAACCCCAAGGGACTAGCGGGAGTAGTCTCAATGAGCAGTTCTTC. The chain recombines TRBV7-3 with TRBJ2-1; 14 nucleotides line up with TRBD2. CDR3 size: 20 residues. Trimming took 5 bases from V and 6 from J; bases not matched to a gene: 18. Per germline, CDR1 SGHTA and CDR2 FQGTGA. The variable domain in full, completed from reference TRBV7-3 and TRBJ2-1, reads GAGVSQTPSNKVTEKGKYVELRCDPISGHTALYWYRQSLGQGPEFLIYFQGTGAADDSGLPNDRFFAVRPEGSVSTLKIQRTERGDSAVYLCASSRKPQGTSGSSLNEQFFGPGTRLTVL.

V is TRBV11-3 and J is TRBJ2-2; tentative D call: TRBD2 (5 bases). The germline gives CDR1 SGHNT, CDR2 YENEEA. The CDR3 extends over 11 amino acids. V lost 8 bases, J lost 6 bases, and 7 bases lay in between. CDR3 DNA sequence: TGTGCCAGCTCGGGGTCCGGGGAGCTGTTTTTT. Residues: CASSGSGELFF.

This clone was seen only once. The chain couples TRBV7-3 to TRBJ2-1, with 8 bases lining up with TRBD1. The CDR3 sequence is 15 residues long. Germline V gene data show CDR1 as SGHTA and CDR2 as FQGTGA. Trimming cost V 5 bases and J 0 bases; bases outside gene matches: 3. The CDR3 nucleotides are TGTGCCAGCAGCGAGACAGGGGACTCCTACAATGAGCAGTTCTTC. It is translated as CASSETGDSYNEQFF.

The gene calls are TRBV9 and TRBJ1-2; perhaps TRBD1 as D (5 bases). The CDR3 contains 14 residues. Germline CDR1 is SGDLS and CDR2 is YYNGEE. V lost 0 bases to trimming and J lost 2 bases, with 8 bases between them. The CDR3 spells CASSVAPGNYGYTF. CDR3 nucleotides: TGTGCCAGCAGCGTAGCTCCAGGGAACTATGGCTACACCTTC.

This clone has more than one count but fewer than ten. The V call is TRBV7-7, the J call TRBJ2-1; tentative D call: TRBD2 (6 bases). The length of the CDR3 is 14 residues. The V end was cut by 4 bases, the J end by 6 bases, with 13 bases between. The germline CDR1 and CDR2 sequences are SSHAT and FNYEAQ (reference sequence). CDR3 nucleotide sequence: TGTGCCAGCAGCTCCGATCTGCGGGGCAATGAGCAGTTCTTC. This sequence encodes CASSSDLRGNEQFF. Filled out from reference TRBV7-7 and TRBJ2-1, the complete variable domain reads GAGVSQSPRYKVTKRGQDVTLRCDPISSHATLYWYQQALGQGPEFLTYFNYEAQPDKSGLPSDRFSAERPEGSISTLTIQRTEQRDSAMYRCASSSDLRGNEQFFGPGTRLTVL.

The CDR3 sequence: CASSLKTHTDTQYF. The CDR3 region has the DNA TGTGCCAGCAGCTTGAAAACACACACAGATACGCAGTATTTT. The chain combines TRBV5-4 with TRBJ2-3; no clear D gene. Germline loops: CDR1 SGHNT, CDR2 YYREEE (reference sequence). The CDR3 spans 14 residues. V was trimmed by 1 base and J by 2 bases, leaving 8 bases between them. The full variable domain, its missing parts supplied by reference TRBV5-4 and TRBJ2-3, is ETGVTQSPTHLIKTRGQQVTLRCSSQSGHNTVSWYQQALGQGPQFIFQYYREEENGRGNFPPRFSGLQFPNYSSELNVNALELDDSALYLCASSLKTHTDTQYFGPGTRLTVL.

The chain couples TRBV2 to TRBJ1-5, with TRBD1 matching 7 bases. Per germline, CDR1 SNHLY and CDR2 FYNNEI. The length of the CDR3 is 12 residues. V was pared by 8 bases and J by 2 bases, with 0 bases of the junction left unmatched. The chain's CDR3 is CASGQGNQPQHF. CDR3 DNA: TGTGCCAGCGGACAGGGCAATCAGCCCCAGCATTTT. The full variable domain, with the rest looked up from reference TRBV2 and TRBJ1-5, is EPEVTQTPSHQVTQMGQEVILRCVPISNHLYFYWYRQILGQKVEFLVSFYNNEISEKSEIFDDQFSVERPDGSNFTLKIRSTKLEDSAMYFCASGQGNQPQHFGDGTRLSIL.

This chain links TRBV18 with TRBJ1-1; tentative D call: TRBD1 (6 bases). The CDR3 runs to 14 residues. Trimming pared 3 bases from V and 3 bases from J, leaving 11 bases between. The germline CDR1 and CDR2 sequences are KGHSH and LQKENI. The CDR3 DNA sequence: TGTGCCAGCTCACCCCAGGGGAGGGACACTGAAGCTTTCTTT. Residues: CASSPQGRDTEAFF.

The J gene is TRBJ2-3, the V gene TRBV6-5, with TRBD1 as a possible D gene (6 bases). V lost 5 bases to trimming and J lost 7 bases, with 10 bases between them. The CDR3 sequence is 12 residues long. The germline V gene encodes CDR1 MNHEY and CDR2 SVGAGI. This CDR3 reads CASSDQGNTQYF. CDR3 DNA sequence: TGTGCCAGCAGTGACCAGGGGAATACGCAGTATTTT.

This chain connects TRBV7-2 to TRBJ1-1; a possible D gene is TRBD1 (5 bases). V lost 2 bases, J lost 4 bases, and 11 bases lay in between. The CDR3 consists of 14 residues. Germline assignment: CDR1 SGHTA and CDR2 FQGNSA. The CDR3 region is CASSLQGGPTEAFF. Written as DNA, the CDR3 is TGTGCCAGCAGCTTACAGGGAGGACCCACTGAAGCTTTCTTT.

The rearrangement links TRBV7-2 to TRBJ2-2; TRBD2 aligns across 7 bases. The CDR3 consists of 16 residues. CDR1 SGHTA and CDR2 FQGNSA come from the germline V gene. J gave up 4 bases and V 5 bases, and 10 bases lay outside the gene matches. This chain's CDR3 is CASSRNRGSGTGELFF. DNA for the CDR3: TGTGCCAGCAGCCGAAACCGCGGGAGTGGCACCGGGGAGCTGTTTTTT.

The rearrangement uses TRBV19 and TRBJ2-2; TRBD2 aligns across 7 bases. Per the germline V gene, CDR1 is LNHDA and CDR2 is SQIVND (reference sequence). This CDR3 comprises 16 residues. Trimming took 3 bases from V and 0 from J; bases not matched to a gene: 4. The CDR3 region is CASSINSGSNTGELFF. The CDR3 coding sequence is TGTGCCAGTAGTATCAATAGCGGGTCGAACACCGGGGAGCTGTTTTTT.

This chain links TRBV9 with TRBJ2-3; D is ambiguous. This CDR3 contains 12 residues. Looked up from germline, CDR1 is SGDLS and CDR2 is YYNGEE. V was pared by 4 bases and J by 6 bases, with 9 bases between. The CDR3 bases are TGTGCCAGCAGCCCCCTCGTGGATACGCAGTATTTT. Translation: CASSPLVDTQYF.